The clone carrying this T cell receptor beta chain was observed a handful of times. The antigen remains unidentified. This record comes from a study of beta chain features in type 1 diabetes. Study context: Examination covered around 100 million sorted cells spanning all samples. Points from the study as a whole: In all four CD4+ subsets, TCRB CDR3 length was significantly, moderately reduced in type 1 diabetes.

Every isolated RNA sample was fully reverse transcribed, so sequencing captured expressed TCRB transcripts. Assay used: immunoSEQ multiplex PCR; TCRdb lists only in-frame clones, some missing. The repertoire has about 280,000 clones, 15% of them found once; the top ten carry more than 0.015%. The CDR3 length is 13 residues. CDR1 and CDR2 (germline): SGHRS, YFSETQ. Trimming stripped 1 base from V and 3 bases from J, with 7 bases between. Donors contributed one heparinised blood draw apiece, averaging roughly 0.12 L. Sequenced sample: naive CD4+ T cells from blood. This receptor was taken from a man aged 18-30 years with type 1 diabetes. The rearrangement links TRBV5-1 to TRBJ1-2; D gene ambiguous. The CDR3: CASSLQGDYGYTF. The CDR3 nucleotides read TGCGCCAGCAGCTTGCAAGGAGACTATGGCTACACCTTC.